These 25 T cell receptor beta chains share one sample of origin, sequenced in a study of patients and donors after allogeneic stem cell transplantation. TCRdb reprocessed the RT-PCR reads with MiXCR, giving one entry per CDR3 protein. The data show about 200,000 distinct CDR3 sequences, around two fifths seen once. The sample taken for sequencing was blood, either unsorted or a sorted T cell fraction (not recorded which). These receptors were collected from a human donor who was either an allogeneic HSCT recipient or a stem cell or donor lymphocyte infusion donor (not recorded which). It is not recorded whose cells these are; they may come from a transplant donor.

The rearrangement uses TRBV19 and TRBJ1-5; perhaps TRBD1 as D (6 bases). V gave up 1 base and J gave up 0 bases, with 16 bases separating them. Germline V gene sequence: CDR1 LNHDA, CDR2 SQIVND (reference sequence). The CDR3 is 18 residues long. The CDR3 sequence: CASSIVGATVHSNQPQHF. CDR3 DNA: TGTGCCAGTAGTATAGTGGGGGCGACAGTACATAGCAATCAGCCCCAGCATTTT.

The chain links TRBV5-6 to TRBJ1-6; D is possibly TRBD1 (5 bases). CDR1 and CDR2 (germline): SGHDT, YYEEEE. V was clipped by 0 bases and J by 7 bases, with 11 bases between them. CDR3 size: 15 residues. This CDR3 is CASSLVVGRNSPLHF. Written as DNA, the CDR3 is TGTGCCAGCAGCTTGGTTGTGGGGCGAAATTCACCCCTCCACTTT. Using reference TRBV5-6 and TRBJ1-6 for the parts outside the CDR3, the full variable domain is DAGVTQSPTHLIKTRGQQVTLRCSPKSGHDTVSWYQQALGQGPQFIFQYYEEEERQRGNFPDRFSGHQFPNYSSELNVNALLLGDSALYLCASSLVVGRNSPLHFGNGTRLTVT.

Here the CDR3 reads CASSPLTSGREEGRGDTQYF. CDR3 DNA: TGTGCCAGCAGCCCCTTGACTAGCGGGAGGGAAGAAGGCCGAGGAGATACGCAGTATTTT. The chain uses TRBV4-2 and TRBJ2-3, with 14 bases fitting TRBD2. J lost 5 bases, V lost 4 bases, and 17 bases had no gene match. Germline V gene data show CDR1 as LGHNA and CDR2 as YNFKEQ. The CDR3 covers 20 residues.

This chain connects TRBV7-2 to TRBJ2-3, with 8 positions matching TRBD2. J lost 5 bases, V lost 5 bases, and 15 bases had no gene match. The germline gives CDR1 SGHTA, CDR2 FQGNSA. The CDR3 sequence is 17 residues long. The CDR3 region is CASSPRWGREAGDTQYF. Here the CDR3 DNA reads TGTGCCAGCAGCCCACGATGGGGGCGGGAGGCCGGAGATACGCAGTATTTT.

This clonotype appeared a single time. The chain employs TRBV28 and TRBJ1-5, with 8 bases identical to TRBD1. This CDR3 has 17 amino acids. V lost 7 bases and J lost 1; bases outside the gene matches: 12. Looked up from germline, CDR1 is MDHEN and CDR2 is SYDVKM. This chain's CDR3 is CASTQGASGSSNQPQHF. The CDR3 bases are TGTGCCAGCACTCAGGGGGCCTCTGGGTCGAGCAATCAGCCCCAGCATTTT.

The genes are TRBV28 and TRBJ2-7, with D unclear. Germline assignment: CDR1 MDHEN and CDR2 SYDVKM. The germline V and J ends were trimmed by 5 bases and 2 bases, with 4 bases remaining between them. The CDR3 consists of 11 residues. The CDR3 nucleotides read TGTGCCAGCAGTGTAGCCTACGAGCAGTACTTC. This gives the protein CASSVAYEQYF. Variable domain in full (rest from reference TRBV28 and TRBJ2-7): DVKVTQSSRYLVKRTGEKVFLECVQDMDHENMFWYRQDPGLGLRLIYFSYDVKMKEKGDIPEGYSVSREKKERFSLILESASTNQTSMYLCASSVAYEQYFGPGTRLTVT.

This clonotype showed up just a few times. The genes are TRBV6-5 and TRBJ1-3; TRBD1 might be the D (6 bases). This CDR3 region has 15 residues. CDR1 and CDR2 from the germline V gene are MNHEY and SVGAGI. Trimming shortened V by 7 bases and J by 1 base, and 14 bases separated the two germline ends. CDR3 in amino acids: CASTLSGTSGNTIYF. CDR3 nucleotides: TGTGCCAGCACTCTCTCCGGGACATCTGGAAACACCATATATTTT.

The rearrangement uses TRBV5-5 and TRBJ2-1; D might be TRBD2 (6 bases). This CDR3 comprises 16 residues. Trimming removed 5 bases from V and 6 bases from J, with 21 bases in between. Per germline, CDR1 SGHKS and CDR2 YYEKEE (reference sequence). The CDR3 region is CASSSGRALGGNEQFF. The DNA for the CDR3 is TGTGCCAGCAGTTCCGGCCGGGCCTTGGGGGGCAATGAGCAGTTCTTC.

This chain uses TRBV2 with TRBJ2-3, with D perhaps matching TRBD2 (6 bases). V shed 8 bases and J shed 4 bases, with 16 bases lying between them. This CDR3 comprises 14 residues. Looked up from germline, CDR1 is SNHLY and CDR2 is FYNNEI. CDR3 in amino acids: CASGTLALADTQYF. CDR3 coding DNA: TGTGCCAGCGGTACTCTAGCGTTGGCAGATACGCAGTATTTT.

V usage is TRBV11-2 and J usage is TRBJ2-5; D is uncertain. Trimming left V 2 bases short and J 5 bases short, with 6 bases between. CDR3 length equals 12 residues. Germline assignment: CDR1 SGHAT and CDR2 FQNNGV. This CDR3 is CASSLLPETQYF. The DNA for the CDR3 is TGTGCCAGCAGCTTACTGCCGGAGACCCAGTACTTC.

The chain joins TRBV6-4 to TRBJ1-1; D gene unclear. Germline V gene lookup returns CDR1 MRHNA and CDR2 SNTAGT. With 2 bases removed from V and 4 bases from J, the gap between germline ends came to 8 bases. The CDR3 length is 13 residues. The CDR3, as DNA: TGTGCCAGCAGTGACGAGGTGGGCACTGAAGCTTTCTTT. Its protein is CASSDEVGTEAFF.

The chain joins TRBV27 to TRBJ2-6; D may match TRBD1 or TRBD2 (5 bases each). Trimming left V 2 bases short and J 4 bases short, with 12 bases between. The CDR3 sequence is 16 residues long. Germline assignment: CDR1 MNHEY and CDR2 SMNVEV (reference sequence). CDR3 nucleotide sequence: TGTGCCAGCAGTTTAGGGGGTGGCCTGGGGGCCAACGTCCTGACTTTC. Translated: CASSLGGGLGANVLTF.

This clonotype was detected only once. The chain recombines TRBV4-3 with TRBJ2-3; perhaps TRBD1 as D (5 bases). The CDR3 runs to 16 residues. Germline V lookup: CDR1 LGHNA, CDR2 YSLEER. Trimming took 0 bases from V and 1 from J, leaving 11 bases between them. CDR3 bases: TGCGCCAGCAGCCAAGATCTGACAGCACGCACAGATACGCAGTATTTT. Protein sequence: CASSQDLTARTDTQYF.

J is TRBJ2-3 and V is TRBV12-3 or TRBV12-4; TRBD2 agrees at 12 bases. V lost 6 bases to trimming and J lost 5 bases; unmatched junction nucleotides: 3. The CDR3 has 14 amino acids. This CDR3 reads CASSLAGGGDTQYF. The CDR3 nucleotides read TGTGCCAGCAGCCTAGCGGGAGGGGGAGATACGCAGTATTTT.

This clonotype appeared a single time. One end of the junction is discordant with germline, which a read error may explain. The chain uses TRBV12-3 or TRBV12-4 and TRBJ1-1; D unclear. The CDR3 is 12 amino acids. For the CDR3, the DNA is TGTGCCAGCAGTTTCGGGAACATTGAAGCTTTCTTT. This sequence encodes CASSFGNIEAFF.

This chain connects TRBV7-9 to TRBJ1-2, with D unclear. The CDR3 length is 13 residues. The V gene lost 2 bases and the J gene lost 2 bases, with 6 bases spanning the gap. CDR1 and CDR2 from the germline V gene are SEHNR and FQNEAQ (reference sequence). The CDR3 loop reads CASSLPPNYGYTF. In DNA, the CDR3 is TGTGCCAGCAGCTTACCTCCAAACTATGGCTACACCTTC.

The chain is built from TRBV5-1 and TRBJ1-2; D not certain. This CDR3 is built from 13 residues. V was cut by 4 bases and J by 0 bases, with 7 bases left in between. From germline, CDR1 is SGHRS and CDR2 YFSETQ. The CDR3 DNA is TGCGCCAGCAGCCTAGGTGCTAACTATGGCTACACCTTC. Amino acid sequence: CASSLGANYGYTF.

This clonotype showed up just once. The rearrangement uses TRBV6-5 and TRBJ2-1, with 8 bases fitting TRBD2. The CDR3 contains 16 residues. Per germline, CDR1 MNHEY and CDR2 SVGAGI. V shed 6 bases, J shed 1 base, and the junction held 8 bases outside the gene matches. The CDR3 loop is CASRPLSGSSYNEQFF. The CDR3 DNA sequence: TGTGCCAGCAGACCACTCAGCGGGAGTTCCTACAATGAGCAGTTCTTC.

This clonotype turned up a few times. The J gene is TRBJ2-5, the V gene TRBV15, with TRBD2 matching over 7 bases. The germline CDR1 and CDR2 sequences are LNHNV and YYDKDF (reference sequence). CDR3 length: 16 amino acids. V shed 1 base, J shed 0 bases, and the junction held 5 bases outside the gene matches. The CDR3 loop is CATSRVGLADQETQYF. For the CDR3, the DNA is TGTGCCACCAGCAGAGTAGGTCTAGCGGACCAAGAGACCCAGTACTTC.

The chain carries TRBV15 and TRBJ2-4, with 14 bases matching TRBD2. V shed 1 base, J shed 4 bases, and the junction held 6 bases outside the gene matches. This CDR3 is 18 amino acids long. Germline CDR1 is LNHNV and CDR2 is YYDKDF (reference sequence). The CDR3 coding sequence is TGTGCCACCAGCAGAGCGGGACTAGCGGGAGACGGGAAAAACATTCAGTACTTC. It yields the protein CATSRAGLAGDGKNIQYF.

The J gene is TRBJ1-2, the V gene TRBV29-1; D gene ambiguous. Looked up from germline, CDR1 is SQVTM and CDR2 is ANQGSEA. V gave up 1 base and J gave up 4 bases, with 10 bases separating them. The CDR3 runs 13 residues. The CDR3 region is CSVEGKSRYGYTF. The CDR3 coding sequence is TGCAGCGTTGAAGGCAAGAGTCGCTATGGCTACACCTTC. Combining the CDR3 with reference TRBV29-1 and TRBJ1-2 gives the whole variable domain SAVISQKPSRDICQRGTSLTIQCQVDSQVTMMFWYRQQPGQSLTLIATANQGSEATYESGFVIDKFPISRPNLTFSTLTVSNMSPEDSSIYLCSVEGKSRYGYTFGSGTRLTVV.

This clonotype was observed a handful of times. The chain is built from TRBV9 and TRBJ2-7, with D possibly being TRBD1 (6 bases). Trimming removed 3 bases from V and 5 bases from J, with 15 bases in between. Germline CDR1 SGDLS, CDR2 YYNGEE. The CDR3 covers 14 residues. CDR3 sequence: CASSGQGSRDEQYF. CDR3 sequence (DNA): TGTGCCAGCAGCGGCCAGGGGTCCCGGGACGAGCAGTACTTC.

The chain couples TRBV7-8 to TRBJ1-4, with D unclear. The CDR3 runs to 15 residues. Germline V gives CDR1 SGHVS, CDR2 FQNEAQ. The V and J ends lost 1 base and 3 bases respectively, with 9 bases between them. The CDR3 loop reads CASSLDGRANEKLFF. The DNA for the CDR3 is TGTGCCAGCAGCTTAGACGGGAGAGCTAATGAAAAACTGTTTTTT.

This clonotype was detected only a few times. CDR3 residues: CASSLGPRGTEAFF. The CDR3 DNA sequence: TGTGCCAGCAGCTTAGGACCTCGGGGTACTGAAGCTTTCTTT. V usage is TRBV7-9 and J usage is TRBJ1-1; no clear D gene. The V and J ends lost 1 base and 5 bases respectively, with 11 bases between them. The CDR3 contains 14 residues. Germline V CDR1 and CDR2: SEHNR, FQNEAQ (reference sequence). The whole variable domain, filled in from reference TRBV7-9 and TRBJ1-1, reads DTGVSQNPRHKITKRGQNVTFRCDPISEHNRLYWYRQTLGQGPEFLTYFQNEAQLEKSRLLSDRFSAERPKGSFSTLEIQRTEQGDSAMYLCASSLGPRGTEAFFGQGTRLTVV.

This chain joins TRBV12-3 or TRBV12-4 and TRBJ2-5, with TRBD2 matching 8 bases. The CDR3 extends over 15 amino acids. V was pared by 5 bases and J by 7 bases, with 12 bases of the junction left unmatched. This CDR3 is CASSHSGSGGPTQYF. The CDR3 DNA reads TGTGCCAGCAGTCATAGCGGATCGGGGGGGCCGACCCAGTACTTC.